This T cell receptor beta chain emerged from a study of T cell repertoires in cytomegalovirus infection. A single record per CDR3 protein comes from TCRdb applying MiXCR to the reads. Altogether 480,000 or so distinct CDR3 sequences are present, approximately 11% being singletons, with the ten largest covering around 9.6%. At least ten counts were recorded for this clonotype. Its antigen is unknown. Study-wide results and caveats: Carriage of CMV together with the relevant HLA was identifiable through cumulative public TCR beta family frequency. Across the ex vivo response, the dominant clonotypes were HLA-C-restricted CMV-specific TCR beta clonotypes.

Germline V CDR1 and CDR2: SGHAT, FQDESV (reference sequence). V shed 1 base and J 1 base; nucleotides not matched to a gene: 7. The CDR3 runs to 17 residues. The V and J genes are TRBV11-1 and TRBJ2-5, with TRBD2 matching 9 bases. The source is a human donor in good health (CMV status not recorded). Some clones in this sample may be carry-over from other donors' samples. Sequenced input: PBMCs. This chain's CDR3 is CASSLGVLAGIQETQYF. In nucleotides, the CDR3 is TGTGCCAGCAGCTTAGGAGTACTAGCGGGTATCCAAGAGACCCAGTACTTC. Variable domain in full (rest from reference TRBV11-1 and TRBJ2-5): EAEVAQSPRYKITEKSQAVAFWCDPISGHATLYWYRQILGQGPELLVQFQDESVVDDSQLPKDRFSAERLKGVDSTLKIQPAELGDSAMYLCASSLGVLAGIQETQYFGPGTRLLVL.